The clone carrying this T cell receptor beta chain was picked up many times. The antigen remains unidentified. This sample was included in a study of glioma-infiltrating T cells. Study-wide points: Tissue-blood divergence was below expectation in non-neoplastic patients, above in gliomas. Very few CDR3 sequences were shared between tissue and blood.

TCR alpha and beta CDR3 regions were amplified from RNA using iRepertoire nested multiplex PCR. Input was 100-400 ng of tissue mRNA or PBMC total RNA. Using its own MiXCR run on the multiplex PCR reads, TCRdb lists one record per CDR3 protein. The sample includes roughly 190,000 distinct CDR3 sequences, 32% of them seen just once. This TCR was recovered from a human donor with low-grade glioma or glioblastoma, undergoing nonglioma brain surgery, or in good health (not recorded which). Sample: glioma tissue, nonneoplastic brain tissue, or PBMCs (not recorded which).

CDR3 sequence reads: CSVYGDLEAFF. Here the CDR3 DNA reads TGCAGCGTTTACGGCGATCTTGAAGCTTTCTTT. The rearrangement uses TRBV29-1 and TRBJ1-1; D ambiguous. The germline V and J ends were trimmed by 5 bases and 7 bases, with 11 bases remaining between them. Germline V CDR1 and CDR2: SQVTM, ANQGSEA. The CDR3 extends over 11 amino acids.